Following are 28 T cell receptor beta chains from one sample sequenced in a study of cytomegalovirus exposure and HLA in healthy donors. Assay: immunoSEQ multiplex PCR; the TCRdb copy retains only in-frame clones and omits some. The sample consists of some 170,000 clones, more than 75% of them appearing once. Material for sequencing was PBMCs. The receptors shown here come from a man aged 18 to 30 in good health and CMV-seropositive.

This chain connects TRBV6-6 to TRBJ2-5; D not certain. Germline assignment: CDR1 MNHNY and CDR2 SVGAGI (reference sequence). Trimming stripped 8 bases from V and 4 bases from J, with 5 bases between. The CDR3 has 10 amino acids. In nucleotides, the CDR3 is TGTGCCAGCTTTCGAGAGACCCAGTACTTC. The encoded protein is CASFRETQYF.

The rearrangement uses TRBV29-1 and TRBJ1-2, with TRBD1 matching 7 bases. This CDR3 has 17 residues. Per the germline V gene, CDR1 is SQVTM and CDR2 is ANQGSEA. V lost 3 bases and J lost 3; bases outside the gene matches: 16. The DNA for the CDR3 is TGCAGCGTTGAGAAGGGGGCGTTGGGCCTCAGGGACTATGGCTACACCTTC. Its protein is CSVEKGALGLRDYGYTF. The variable domain in full, completed from reference TRBV29-1 and TRBJ1-2, reads SAVISQKPSRDICQRGTSLTIQCQVDSQVTMMFWYRQQPGQSLTLIATANQGSEATYESGFVIDKFPISRPNLTFSTLTVSNMSPEDSSIYLCSVEKGALGLRDYGYTFGSGTRLTVV.

The chain recombines TRBV5-1 with TRBJ2-1, with D possibly matching TRBD1 (5 bases). This CDR3 is built from 14 residues. Trimming took off 0 bases at V and 7 bases at J, with 11 bases between the two ends. CDR1 is SGHRS, CDR2 YFSETQ, per germline. CDR3 nucleotide sequence: TGCGCCAGCAGCTTGGGGGGCGTCTGGAATGAGCAGTTCTTC. Protein sequence: CASSLGGVWNEQFF. Looking up the rest from reference TRBV5-1 and TRBJ2-1 gives the full variable domain: KAGVTQTPRYLIKTRGQQVTLSCSPISGHRSVSWYQQTPGQGLQFLFEYFSETQRNKGNFPGRFSGRQFSNSRSEMNVSTLELGDSALYLCASSLGGVWNEQFFGPGTRLTVL.

J is TRBJ2-3 and V is TRBV7-3, with no clear D. CDR1 SGHTA and CDR2 FQGTGA come from the germline V gene. Trimming left V 4 bases short and J 0 bases short, with 5 bases between. There are 13 residues in the CDR3. The CDR3 protein is CASSSYSTDTQYF. The DNA of the CDR3 is TGTGCCAGCAGCTCCTACAGCACAGATACGCAGTATTTT.

The chain is built from TRBV19 and TRBJ2-7; tentative D call: TRBD2 (6 bases). This CDR3 spans 15 amino acids. Germline-derived CDR1 and CDR2 are LNHDA and SQIVND (reference sequence). Between the trimmed V and J ends, which lost 3 bases and 3 bases, there was a span of 15 bases. The CDR3 bases are TGTGCCAGTAGTATCAAGGGTAGCGGTGGCTACGAGCAGTACTTC. It translates to CASSIKGSGGYEQYF. The variable domain in full, with the rest retrieved from reference TRBV19 and TRBJ2-7, is DGGITQSPKYLFRKEGQNVTLSCEQNLNHDAMYWYRQDPGQGLRLIYYSQIVNDFQKGDIAEGYSVSREKKESFPLTVTSAQKNPTAFYLCASSIKGSGGYEQYFGPGTRLTVT.

This clone was counted many times. The chain joins TRBV6-4 to TRBJ2-3; perhaps TRBD2 as D (5 bases). V was cut by 4 bases and J by 0 bases, with 11 bases left in between. The CDR3 is 15 amino acids. Per germline, CDR1 MRHNA and CDR2 SNTAGT. In DNA form, the CDR3 reads TGTGCCAGCAGTGCTAGGTCGGGGAGCACAGATACGCAGTATTTT. Residues: CASSARSGSTDTQYF.

In the case of this clone: The junction shows a germline mismatch at one end, possibly a read error. V and J are TRBV18 and TRBJ2-6; 8 bases align to TRBD1. Germline CDR1 KGHSH, CDR2 LQKENI. This CDR3 comprises 19 residues. The CDR3 DNA sequence: TGTGCCAGCTCGCCACCCCTGGGACAGGTCAACTCTGGGGCCAACGTCCTGACTTTC. Protein sequence: CASSPPLGQVNSGANVLTF.

The chain couples TRBV7-6 to TRBJ2-7, with 9 bases identical to TRBD1. With V trimmed by 1 base and J by 4 bases, 2 bases remained unmatched. The CDR3 has 14 residues. Germline CDR1 is SGHVS and CDR2 is FNYEAQ. The CDR3 loop is CASSLVGQGYEQYF. As DNA, the CDR3 is TGTGCCAGCAGCTTAGTAGGACAGGGGTACGAGCAGTACTTC.

The chain links TRBV9 to TRBJ1-2, with D uncertain. The CDR3 covers 14 residues. V was shortened by 0 bases and J by 4 bases, with 10 bases between the two germline ends. The germline V gene encodes CDR1 SGDLS and CDR2 YYNGEE. CDR3 sequence (DNA): TGTGCCAGCAGCGTAGCCCCCGTGGCCTATGGCTACACCTTC. Its protein product is CASSVAPVAYGYTF.

The chain combines TRBV18 with TRBJ2-5; the match to TRBD2 covers 8 bases. The CDR3 contains 15 residues. In germline, CDR1 is KGHSH, CDR2 LQKENI. The ends lost 3 bases at V and 2 bases at J; junction bases unmatched: 5. CDR3 loop: CASSPIAGTQETQYF. CDR3 bases: TGTGCCAGCTCACCGATAGCGGGGACACAAGAGACCCAGTACTTC.

The rearrangement joins TRBV5-5 to TRBJ2-7, with D perhaps matching TRBD1 (5 bases). V was pared by 4 bases and J by 4 bases, with 21 bases between. Germline assignment: CDR1 SGHKS and CDR2 YYEKEE (reference sequence). This CDR3 region has 16 residues. The CDR3 here is CASSAQWGPFGYEQYF. CDR3 nucleotides: TGTGCCAGCAGCGCGCAATGGGGCCCCTTCGGGTACGAGCAGTACTTC.

V and J are TRBV6-5 and TRBJ2-5; D is perhaps TRBD1 (5 bases). The CDR3 consists of 13 residues. V lost 0 bases and J 7 bases, leaving 9 bases between the germline ends. CDR1 is MNHEY, CDR2 SVGAGI, per germline. The CDR3 DNA is TGTGCCAGCAGTTACTCAAGTCAGGGGACCCAGTACTTC. It codes for CASSYSSQGTQYF.

This chain connects TRBV27 to TRBJ1-2; 9 bases agree with TRBD1. The CDR3 runs to 12 residues. CDR1 and CDR2 from the germline V gene are MNHEY and SMNVEV (reference sequence). Trimming at V came to 5 bases and at J to 8 bases, leaving 3 bases not matched to a gene. The DNA of the CDR3 is TGTGCCAGCAGTCGGGACAGGGCCGGCTACACCTTC. Translation gives CASSRDRAGYTF.

The chain is built from TRBV4-3 and TRBJ2-1, with TRBD1 matching 7 bases. Per the germline V gene, CDR1 is LGHNA and CDR2 is YSLEER. This CDR3 contains 15 residues. Trimming removed 5 bases from V and 0 bases from J; junction bases left unmatched: 4. The chain's CDR3 is CASSLGGDSYNEQFF. The CDR3 region has the DNA TGCGCCAGCAGCTTAGGGGGCGACTCCTACAATGAGCAGTTCTTC.

The rearrangement joins TRBV4-3 to TRBJ1-2, with unresolved D. Germline V gene sequence: CDR1 LGHNA, CDR2 YSLEER. Trimming removed 3 bases at V and 10 bases at J, with 24 bases between. The CDR3 runs 16 residues. DNA for the CDR3: TGCGCCAGCAGCCAGGCATTTCTACCCTCCTACTATCCCTACACCTTC. Its protein product is CASSQAFLPSYYPYTF.

This clone has just a few counts. The genes are TRBV4-2 and TRBJ2-6; D possibly corresponds to TRBD1 (6 bases). The germline V and J ends were trimmed by 1 base and 1 base, with 11 bases remaining between them. The CDR3 covers 17 residues. The germline gives CDR1 LGHNA, CDR2 YNFKEQ. CDR3 sequence reads: CASSQAGAVSGANVLTF. CDR3 in DNA: TGTGCCAGCAGCCAAGCAGGGGCAGTGTCTGGGGCCAACGTCCTGACTTTC.

V gene TRBV28 combines with J gene TRBJ2-7, with 7 bases identical to TRBD2. CDR3 length equals 16 residues. Germline CDR1 MDHEN, CDR2 SYDVKM. J gave up 0 bases and V 3 bases, and 8 bases lay outside the gene matches. The CDR3 nucleotides are TGTGCCAGCAGTTTCTCCTTTCGGACTAGCTCCTACGAGCAGTACTTC. Its protein is CASSFSFRTSSYEQYF.

The chain combines TRBV13 with TRBJ2-1; TRBD1 matches 9 bases. The length of the CDR3 is 15 residues. CDR1 PRHDT and CDR2 FYEKMQ come from the germline V gene (reference sequence). J was trimmed by 5 bases and V by 5 bases; bases with no gene match: 7. The CDR3 coding sequence is TGTGCCAGCAGCCCACGGACAGGGGCAGACAATGAGCAGTTCTTC. It is translated as CASSPRTGADNEQFF.

The V gene is TRBV2, the J gene TRBJ2-2, with D tentatively TRBD2 (6 bases). This CDR3 has 14 residues. Per the germline V gene, CDR1 is SNHLY and CDR2 is FYNNEI. The ends were cut back, 5 bases at V and 5 bases at J, with 12 bases in the middle. CDR3 DNA sequence: TGTGCCAGCAGTACGGGGGTTTGGACCGGGGAGCTGTTTTTT. Its protein is CASSTGVWTGELFF.

V usage is TRBV6-5 and J usage is TRBJ2-1, with a possible D match to TRBD1 (6 bases). The germline V gene encodes CDR1 MNHEY and CDR2 SVGAGI. The CDR3 spans 15 residues. V lost 1 base and J 9 bases, leaving 16 bases between the germline ends. This CDR3 reads CASSYWGPSGLEQFF. In DNA, the CDR3 is TGTGCCAGCAGTTACTGGGGGCCGTCAGGTCTTGAGCAGTTCTTC.

The chain recombines TRBV7-6 with TRBJ2-2, with 11 nucleotides matching TRBD2. Trimming removed 4 bases from V and 6 bases from J; junction bases left unmatched: 10. In germline, CDR1 is SGHVS, CDR2 FNYEAQ. The CDR3 covers 17 residues. CDR3 loop: CASSSVSGGATAGELFF. In DNA, the CDR3 is TGTGCCAGCAGCTCAGTTAGCGGGGGGGCCACTGCCGGGGAGCTGTTTTTT.

The chain is built from TRBV15 and TRBJ2-7; 7 nucleotides line up with TRBD2. The germline CDR1 and CDR2 sequences are LNHNV and YYDKDF (reference sequence). Trimming at V came to 0 bases and at J to 4 bases, leaving 15 bases not matched to a gene. The length of the CDR3 is 18 residues. The CDR3 DNA is TGTGCCACCAGCAGAGATCCGGGCTTGGGCGGGAGCCAGTACGAGCAGTACTTC. Its translation is CATSRDPGLGGSQYEQYF.

V usage is TRBV2 and J usage is TRBJ2-1; tentative D call: TRBD2 (6 bases). V lost 3 bases, J lost 9 bases, and 12 bases lay in between. The germline gives CDR1 SNHLY, CDR2 FYNNEI. The CDR3 consists of 13 residues. The CDR3, as DNA: TGTGCCAGCAGTGAGGTGGACGGGGGTGAGCAGTTCTTC. The encoded protein is CASSEVDGGEQFF. Complete variable domain (other parts from reference TRBV2 and TRBJ2-1): EPEVTQTPSHQVTQMGQEVILRCVPISNHLYFYWYRQILGQKVEFLVSFYNNEISEKSEIFDDQFSVERPDGSNFTLKIRSTKLEDSAMYFCASSEVDGGEQFFGPGTRLTVL.

The CDR3 bases are TGTGCCAGCAGTCCCGGAGGGGGCATGAACACTGAAGCTTTCTTT. This codes for CASSPGGGMNTEAFF. The chain uses TRBV11-3 and TRBJ1-1; 7 bases align to TRBD1. The trim removed 6 bases at V and 0 bases at J, leaving 7 bases unmatched. This CDR3 has 15 amino acids. Per germline, CDR1 SGHNT and CDR2 YENEEA.

V gene TRBV6-5 combines with J gene TRBJ1-3; no clear D. The germline V gene encodes CDR1 MNHEY and CDR2 SVGAGI. CDR3 length: 12 residues. The V end lost 10 bases, the J end lost 0 bases, and 7 bases lay between the germline ends. This CDR3 is CATQSSGNTIYF. The CDR3 DNA sequence: TGTGCCACACAGTCCTCTGGAAACACCATATATTTT.

The rearrangement links TRBV10-3 to TRBJ2-7; D gene ambiguous. The germline gives CDR1 ENHRY, CDR2 SYGVKD. The CDR3 covers 14 residues. V lost 2 bases to trimming and J lost 3 bases, with 11 bases between them. The DNA of the CDR3 is TGTGCCATCAGTGAGCATGGCGGCTTCTACGAGCAGTACTTC. This codes for CAISEHGGFYEQYF.

V and J are TRBV5-1 and TRBJ2-7; D possibly corresponds to TRBD2 (5 bases). Per the germline V gene, CDR1 is SGHRS and CDR2 is YFSETQ. The V and J ends lost 0 bases and 1 base respectively, with 8 bases between them. This CDR3 region has 14 residues. CDR3 sequence reads: CASSLGGRSYEQYF. In nucleotides, the CDR3 is TGCGCCAGCAGCTTGGGTGGGAGATCCTACGAGCAGTACTTC.

This sequence joins TRBV9 and TRBJ1-1; the D is unclear. V lost 7 bases, J lost 7 bases, and 17 bases lay in between. CDR1 is SGDLS and CDR2 is YYNGEE in the germline V gene. The CDR3 is 13 amino acids. The CDR3 loop is CASRASDSNEAFF. In DNA, the CDR3 is TGTGCCAGCCGCGCGTCTGATAGCAATGAAGCTTTCTTT.